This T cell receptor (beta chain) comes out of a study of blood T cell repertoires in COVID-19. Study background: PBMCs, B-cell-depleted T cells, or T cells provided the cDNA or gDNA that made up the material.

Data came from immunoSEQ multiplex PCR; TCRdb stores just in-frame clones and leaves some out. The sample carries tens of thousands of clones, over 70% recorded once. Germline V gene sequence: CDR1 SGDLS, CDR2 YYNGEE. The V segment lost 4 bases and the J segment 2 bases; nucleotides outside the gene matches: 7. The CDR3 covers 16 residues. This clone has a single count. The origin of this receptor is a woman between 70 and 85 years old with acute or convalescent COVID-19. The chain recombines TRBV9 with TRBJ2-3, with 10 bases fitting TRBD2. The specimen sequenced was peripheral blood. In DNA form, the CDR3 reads TGTGCCAGCAGCCCCCTAGCGGGGGACCTCACAGATACGCAGTATTTT. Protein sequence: CASSPLAGDLTDTQYF.